This TCR beta chain was sequenced during a study of blood T cell repertoires in COVID-19. About the research overall: The origin of the acute and convalescent COVID-19 samples was the United States, Italy and Spain. Nucleic acid was either cDNA or gDNA, and it came from T cells, B-cell-depleted T cells, or PBMCs.

Trimming cost V 8 bases and J 13 bases; bases outside gene matches: 11. The CDR3 is 12 amino acids. Germline CDR1 ENHRY, CDR2 SYGVKD. Under the authors' procedure: For nucleated cells, counts were estimated from reference gene primer amplification. Clones were read by immunoSEQ multiplex PCR, and TCRdb kept only the in-frame ones, dropping some. V and J calls plus clone size are reproduced from that table; the DNA served to infer D and trimming. The sample contains around 250,000 clones, over 70% of which appear only once. The chain uses TRBV10-3 and TRBJ2-1; TRBD1 matches 7 bases. The material sequenced was peripheral blood. The TCR was taken from a man older than 75 with acute or convalescent COVID-19. The DNA for the CDR3 is TGTGCCATCGGGGACAGCCCAACGTCCCAGTTCTTC. Protein product: CAIGDSPTSQFF.